Presented here are 16 T cell receptor beta chains from one specimen sequenced in a study of blood T cell repertoires in COVID-19. Some clones are missing from TCRdb's copy, which holds only in-frame ones; the method was immunoSEQ multiplex PCR. The sample shows around 300,000 clones, 88% of them seen only once. Source material: PBMCs or T cells enriched from blood (not recorded which). These receptors originate from a man under 40 who had recovered from COVID-19.

As DNA, the CDR3 is TGTGCCTGGGATTTACTAGCGGGGGGGATTAATGAGCAGTTCTTC. Translated, it gives CAWDLLAGGINEQFF. V and J are TRBV30 and TRBJ2-1; TRBD2 matches at 13 bases. This CDR3 spans 15 amino acids. The germline gives CDR1 GTSNPN, CDR2 SVGIG (reference sequence). Unmatched junction bases numbered 8, after V lost 5 bases and J lost 7 bases.

The chain recombines TRBV2 with TRBJ2-7, with TRBD2 matching over 13 bases. Per the germline V gene, CDR1 is SNHLY and CDR2 is FYNNEI. V trimming: 6 bases; J trimming: 2 bases; junction bases outside the gene matches: 1. This CDR3 comprises 14 residues. In DNA form, the CDR3 reads TGTGCCAGCAGGGGGACTAGCGGGACCTACGAGCAGTACTTC. This gives the protein CASRGTSGTYEQYF.

This clone was seen just once. The chain carries TRBV7-3 and TRBJ1-1, with D tentatively TRBD1 (5 bases). Trimming stripped 4 bases from V and 1 base from J, with 10 bases between. Germline V gene data show CDR1 as SGHTA and CDR2 as FQGTGA. The CDR3 is made up of 14 amino acids. The CDR3 nucleotides are TGTGCCAGCAGCTGGGGCACCGCGAACACTGAAGCTTTCTTT. It encodes CASSWGTANTEAFF.

The genes are TRBV7-2 and TRBJ1-6; D call uncertain. The CDR3 totals 16 residues. CDR1 and CDR2 from the germline V gene are SGHTA and FQGNSA. V lost 1 base, J lost 0 bases, and 7 bases lay in between. CDR3 sequence (DNA): TGTGCCAGCAGCTTAGACCCCGGCTCCTATAATTCACCCCTCCACTTT. Its translation: CASSLDPGSYNSPLHF.

The rearrangement joins TRBV3-1 (or the pseudogene TRBV3-2) to TRBJ2-1; TRBD2 aligns across 7 bases. The CDR3 has 16 residues. The V gene's germline CDR1 is LGHDT and CDR2 YNNKEL (reference sequence). Unmatched junction bases numbered 13, after V lost 5 bases and J lost 6 bases. The CDR3 loop reads CASSSQFAGVLNEQFF. The CDR3 DNA is TGTGCCAGCAGCAGCCAATTCGCGGGGGTGCTCAATGAGCAGTTCTTC.

V usage is TRBV15 and J usage is TRBJ2-7; TRBD1 aligns across 10 bases. Germline V gene data show CDR1 as LNHNV and CDR2 as YYDKDF (reference sequence). Trimming at V came to 1 base and at J to 3 bases, leaving 3 bases not matched to a gene. The length of the CDR3 is 15 residues. CDR3 DNA sequence: TGTGCCACCAGCAGAGCGACAGGGGGCGGCTACGAGCAGTACTTC. Translating it yields CATSRATGGGYEQYF.

This clone was counted once. The rearrangement joins TRBV9 to TRBJ2-3; 8 bases agree with TRBD2. The trim removed 6 bases at V and 5 bases at J, leaving 8 bases unmatched. Germline CDR1 reads SGDLS; CDR2 reads YYNGEE. This CDR3 region has 14 residues. Written as DNA, the CDR3 is TGTGCCAGCAATTACGGGGGGGCGATAGATACGCAGTATTTT. This sequence encodes CASNYGGAIDTQYF.

This clone appeared a few times. The chain is built from TRBV28 and TRBJ2-2; 10 nucleotides align to TRBD2. Germline CDR1 reads MDHEN; CDR2 reads SYDVKM. The CDR3 sequence is 17 residues long. V lost 3 bases, J lost 6 bases, and 10 bases stayed unmatched. CDR3 coding DNA: TGTGCCAGCAGTTTTTCTCAGGGGACTAGCGCGGCCGGGGAGCTGTTTTTT. Translating it yields CASSFSQGTSAAGELFF.

The chain has TRBV7-8 and TRBJ2-5, with 9 positions matching TRBD1. Per germline, CDR1 SGHVS and CDR2 FQNEAQ. J was trimmed by 5 bases and V by 5 bases; bases with no gene match: 12. The length of the CDR3 is 16 residues. DNA for the CDR3: TGTGCCAGCAGCCTAAACGGGGGACAGGGAGGGGAGACCCAGTACTTC. Its translation is CASSLNGGQGGETQYF.

V is TRBV14 and J is TRBJ2-7; D ambiguous. Germline CDR1 reads SGHDN; CDR2 reads FVKESK. V lost 1 base and J 7 bases, leaving 11 bases between the germline ends. There are 13 residues in the CDR3. This CDR3 reads CASSQVWRGEQYF. CDR3 nucleotides: TGTGCCAGCAGCCAAGTGTGGAGAGGTGAGCAGTACTTC.

CDR3 loop: CASSESGARGDEKLFF. In DNA, the CDR3 is TGCGCCAGCAGTGAGTCGGGGGCCAGGGGAGATGAAAAACTGTTTTTT. The J gene is TRBJ1-4, the V gene TRBV10-2, with D maybe TRBD1 (6 bases). Trimming took off 0 bases at V and 6 bases at J, with 14 bases between the two ends. This CDR3 is 16 amino acids long. Germline V gene lookup returns CDR1 WSHSY and CDR2 SAAADI.

The V call is TRBV7-9, the J call TRBJ2-7; no firm D call. This CDR3 contains 12 residues. V was trimmed by 5 bases and J by 4 bases, leaving 9 bases between them. CDR1 and CDR2 from the germline V gene are SEHNR and FQNEAQ (reference sequence). DNA of the CDR3: TGTGCCAGCAGCCCCCAGGATTACGAGCAGTACTTC. Encoded protein: CASSPQDYEQYF.

This clone was seen only once. The chain couples TRBV27 to TRBJ1-2; TRBD1 agrees at 7 bases. CDR3 length equals 14 residues. After removal of 7 bases from V and 7 bases from J, the junction contained 12 bases not matched to a gene. Germline CDR1 reads MNHEY; CDR2 reads SMNVEV (reference sequence). The CDR3 DNA is TGTGCCAGCACTTCGCAGGGGGGCCCGGGTGGCTACACCTTC. This gives the protein CASTSQGGPGGYTF.

The chain employs TRBV5-1 and TRBJ2-4; D perhaps matches TRBD2 (6 bases). Germline-derived CDR1 and CDR2 are SGHRS and YFSETQ. Between the trimmed V and J ends, which lost 0 bases and 4 bases, there was a span of 8 bases. The CDR3 is 14 amino acids. The CDR3 DNA sequence: TGCGCCAGCAGCTTGGAGGGGACTAAAAACATTCAGTACTTC. Residues: CASSLEGTKNIQYF.

V gene TRBV5-1 combines with J gene TRBJ2-2; a weak D match, TRBD2 (5 bases). Between the trimmed V and J ends, which lost 0 bases and 7 bases, there was a span of 16 bases. This CDR3 has 16 residues. Germline V gene data show CDR1 as SGHRS and CDR2 as YFSETQ. The CDR3 nucleotides are TGCGCCAGCAGCTTGGGGACTTTATCCTTGGTCGGGGAGCTGTTTTTT. This codes for CASSLGTLSLVGELFF. Complete variable domain (other parts from reference TRBV5-1 and TRBJ2-2): KAGVTQTPRYLIKTRGQQVTLSCSPISGHRSVSWYQQTPGQGLQFLFEYFSETQRNKGNFPGRFSGRQFSNSRSEMNVSTLELGDSALYLCASSLGTLSLVGELFFGEGSRLTVL.

The V call is TRBV11-2, the J call TRBJ1-2, with TRBD1 matching 7 bases. J lost 7 bases, V lost 2 bases, and 10 bases had no gene match. Germline loops: CDR1 SGHAT, CDR2 FQNNGV. This CDR3 is 15 amino acids long. Here the CDR3 DNA reads TGTGCCAGCAGCTTATACGGTACAGGGGCGAGTGGCTACACCTTC. It translates to CASSLYGTGASGYTF.